This TCR beta chain was documented in a study of T cell changes during pregnancy in multiple sclerosis. This CDR3 is 14 amino acids long. Germline CDR1 reads SEHNR; CDR2 reads FQNEAQ (reference sequence). V was pared by 5 bases and J by 0 bases, with 10 bases between. Clones were read by immunoSEQ multiplex PCR, and TCRdb kept only the in-frame ones, dropping some. The sample consists of about 120,000 clones, approximately 90% of them appearing once. V usage is TRBV7-9 and J usage is TRBJ1-1; D is unresolved. This TCR was recovered from a female donor with multiple sclerosis, enrolled in a pregnancy study. The sequencing used peripheral blood, collected in the third trimester of pregnancy. The CDR3 DNA reads TGTGCCAGCAGCCCACAGCTTCTGAACACTGAAGCTTTCTTT. This gives the protein CASSPQLLNTEAFF.